This T cell receptor (beta chain) was sequenced during a study of early T cells in non-severe SARS-CoV-2 infection. Overall study: With bulk RNA from unsorted whole blood as input, sequencing yielded unpaired chains. Findings and caveats of the study: Anti-spike CD8 responses were favored in VDJdb matching, and private and CD4 specificities were missed.

Note on this clonotype: As yet, its antigen is unknown.

As part of library construction, unique molecular identifiers were attached to individual cDNA molecules. TCRdb reprocessed the 5' RACE reads with MiXCR, giving one entry per CDR3 protein. The sample has about 50,000 distinct CDR3 sequences, around 8% seen once. Germline V gives CDR1 SGHKS, CDR2 YYEKEE (reference sequence). The V gene end was trimmed by 4 bases and the J gene end by 6 bases; junction bases not matched to a gene: 9. The CDR3 length is 17 residues. The specimen was whole blood. The chain recombines TRBV5-5 with TRBJ2-1; 14 bases are shared with TRBD2. The sequence derives from an adult who was a healthcare worker with PCR-confirmed SARS-CoV-2 infection or an uninfected control (not recorded which). The CDR3 is CASSPGTSGSSTNEQFF. CDR3 bases: TGTGCCAGCAGCCCAGGGACTAGCGGGAGCTCTACCAATGAGCAGTTCTTC.